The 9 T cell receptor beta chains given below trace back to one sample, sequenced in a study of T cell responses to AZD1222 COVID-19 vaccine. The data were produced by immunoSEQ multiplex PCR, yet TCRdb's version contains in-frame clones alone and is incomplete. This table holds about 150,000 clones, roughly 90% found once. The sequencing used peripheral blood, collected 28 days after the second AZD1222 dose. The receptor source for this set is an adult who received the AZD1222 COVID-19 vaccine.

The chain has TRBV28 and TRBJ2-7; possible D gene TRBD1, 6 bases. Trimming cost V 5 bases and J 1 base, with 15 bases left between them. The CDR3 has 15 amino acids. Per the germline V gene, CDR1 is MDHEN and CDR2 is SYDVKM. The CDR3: CASSPPTTGSYEQYF. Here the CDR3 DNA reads TGTGCCAGCAGTCCTCCTACGACAGGATCCTACGAGCAGTACTTC. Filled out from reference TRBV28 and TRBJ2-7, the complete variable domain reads DVKVTQSSRYLVKRTGEKVFLECVQDMDHENMFWYRQDPGLGLRLIYFSYDVKMKEKGDIPEGYSVSREKKERFSLILESASTNQTSMYLCASSPPTTGSYEQYFGPGTRLTVT.

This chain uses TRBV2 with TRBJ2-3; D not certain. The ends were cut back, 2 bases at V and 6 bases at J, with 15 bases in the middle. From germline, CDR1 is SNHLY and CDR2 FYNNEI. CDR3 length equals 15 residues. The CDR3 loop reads CASSEILVTADTQYF. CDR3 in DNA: TGTGCCAGCAGTGAAATTCTGGTAACTGCGGATACGCAGTATTTT.

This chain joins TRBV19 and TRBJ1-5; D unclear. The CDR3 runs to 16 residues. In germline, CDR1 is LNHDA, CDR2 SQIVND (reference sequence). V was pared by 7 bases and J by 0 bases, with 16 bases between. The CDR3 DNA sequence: TGTGCCAGTACCCCTCTGGCGGGCTATAGCAATCAGCCCCAGCATTTT. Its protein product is CASTPLAGYSNQPQHF. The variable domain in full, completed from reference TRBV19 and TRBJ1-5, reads DGGITQSPKYLFRKEGQNVTLSCEQNLNHDAMYWYRQDPGQGLRLIYYSQIVNDFQKGDIAEGYSVSREKKESFPLTVTSAQKNPTAFYLCASTPLAGYSNQPQHFGDGTRLSIL.

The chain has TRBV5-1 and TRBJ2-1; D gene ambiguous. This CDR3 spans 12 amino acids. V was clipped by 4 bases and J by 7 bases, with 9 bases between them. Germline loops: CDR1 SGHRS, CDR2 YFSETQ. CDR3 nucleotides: TGCGCCAGCAGCAGAGGAAAAAATGAGCAGTTCTTC. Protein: CASSRGKNEQFF.

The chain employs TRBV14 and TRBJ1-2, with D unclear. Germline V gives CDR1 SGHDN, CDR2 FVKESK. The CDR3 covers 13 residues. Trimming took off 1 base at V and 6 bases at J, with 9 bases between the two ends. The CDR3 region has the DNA TGTGCCAGCAGCCAAGTTAACACGGATGGCTACACCTTC. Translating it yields CASSQVNTDGYTF.

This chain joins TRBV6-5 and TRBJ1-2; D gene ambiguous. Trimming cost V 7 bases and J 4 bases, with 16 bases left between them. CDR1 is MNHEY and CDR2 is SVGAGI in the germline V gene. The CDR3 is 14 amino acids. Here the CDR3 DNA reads TGTGCCAGCATCCAGACCGCCGGGAGCTATGGCTACACCTTC. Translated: CASIQTAGSYGYTF.

The CDR3 here is CASSFGASTDTQYF. DNA for the CDR3: TGCGCCAGCAGCTTCGGGGCGTCCACAGATACGCAGTATTTT. The chain carries TRBV5-1 and TRBJ2-3; the D call may be TRBD1 or TRBD2 (5 bases each). V was trimmed by 2 bases and J by 2 bases, leaving 9 bases between them. Per germline, CDR1 SGHRS and CDR2 YFSETQ. CDR3 length: 14 residues.

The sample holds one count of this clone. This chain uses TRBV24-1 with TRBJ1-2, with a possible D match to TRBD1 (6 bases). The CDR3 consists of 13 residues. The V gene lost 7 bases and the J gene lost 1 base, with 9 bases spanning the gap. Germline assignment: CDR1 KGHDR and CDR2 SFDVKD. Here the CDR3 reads CATSQGINYGYTF. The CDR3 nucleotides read TGTGCCACCAGCCAGGGGATTAACTATGGCTACACCTTC.

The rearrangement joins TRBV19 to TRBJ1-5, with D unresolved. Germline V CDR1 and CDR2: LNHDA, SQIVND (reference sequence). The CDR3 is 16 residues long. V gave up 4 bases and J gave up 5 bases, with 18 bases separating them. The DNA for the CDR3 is TGTGCCAGTAGTAAAGGGCGGCACCCGCTCGATCAGCCCCAGCATTTT. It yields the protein CASSKGRHPLDQPQHF.